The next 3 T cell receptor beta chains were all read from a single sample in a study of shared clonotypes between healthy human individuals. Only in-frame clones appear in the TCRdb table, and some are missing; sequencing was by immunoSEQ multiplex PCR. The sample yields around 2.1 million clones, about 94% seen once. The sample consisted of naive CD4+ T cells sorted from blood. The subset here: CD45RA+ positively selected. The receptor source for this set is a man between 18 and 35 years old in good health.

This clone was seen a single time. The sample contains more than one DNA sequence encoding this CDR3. The CDR3 nucleotides read TGTGCCAGCAGCTCCTCAAAATCCAATCAGCCCCAGCATTTT. It specifies CASSSSKSNQPQHF. The V gene is TRBV7-9, the J gene TRBJ1-5; no clear D. CDR3 length equals 14 residues. The germline CDR1 and CDR2 sequences are SEHNR and FQNEAQ (reference sequence). V was clipped by 4 bases and J by 3 bases, with 10 bases between them.

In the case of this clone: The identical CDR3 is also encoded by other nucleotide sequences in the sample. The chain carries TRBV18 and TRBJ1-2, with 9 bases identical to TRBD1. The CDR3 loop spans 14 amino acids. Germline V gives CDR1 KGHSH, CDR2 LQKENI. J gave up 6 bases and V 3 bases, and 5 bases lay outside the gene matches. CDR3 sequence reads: CASSPPGQGNGYTF. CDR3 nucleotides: TGTGCCAGCTCACCCCCGGGACAGGGTAATGGCTACACCTTC.

The chain's CDR3 is CASSVAAPWTRQETQYF. The CDR3 region has the DNA TGTGCCAGCAGCGTAGCGGCGCCGTGGACTAGACAAGAGACCCAGTACTTC. The chain employs TRBV9 and TRBJ2-5; 7 nucleotides match TRBD2. The CDR3 contains 17 residues. CDR1 SGDLS and CDR2 YYNGEE come from the germline V gene. V lost 0 bases, J lost 2 bases, and 10 bases stayed unmatched.